This TCR beta chain was identified during a study of blood T cell repertoires in COVID-19. For the study at large: In each case, the material was cDNA or gDNA derived from T cells, B-cell-depleted T cells, or PBMCs.

Using immunoSEQ multiplex PCR, the repertoire was profiled, and TCRdb retains in-frame clones only, with some absent. Counted here are 310,000 or so clones, roughly nine tenths occurring once; the ten biggest clones make up about 2.2%. The sample consisted of peripheral blood. The TCR originated in a woman aged 50 to 60 who had recovered from COVID-19.

This chain's CDR3 is CASSFWTGGREGYTF. CDR3 DNA: TGTGCCAGCAGCTTTTGGACAGGGGGCAGGGAAGGCTACACCTTC. The V and J genes are TRBV5-5 and TRBJ1-2; 11 bases line up with TRBD1. The V and J ends lost 2 bases and 8 bases, in that order; junction bases with no gene match: 8. CDR1 and CDR2 from the germline V gene are SGHKS and YYEKEE (reference sequence). This CDR3 region has 15 residues.